This TCR beta chain was obtained from a study of T cell responses to AZD1222 COVID-19 vaccine. Study-wide points: Spike-specific TCR breadth and depth were elevated following two AZD1222 doses. Most donors were white British and more were female, and clonal diversity was possibly underestimated. Repertoires were obtained only post-peak T cell response.

The data were produced by immunoSEQ multiplex PCR, yet TCRdb's version contains in-frame clones alone and is incomplete. The top ten clones hold more than 15% of a sample with 95,000 to 100,000 clones, approximately 84% of them seen once. The CDR3 runs 13 residues. V lost 4 bases to trimming and J lost 2 bases, with 9 bases between them. Germline V gene sequence: CDR1 SGHNT, CDR2 YENEEA. Worth noting for this clone: What it binds is not known.

The sequence derives from an adult in good health. This chain joins TRBV11-3 and TRBJ2-7; D gene unclear. Sample: peripheral blood, taken on day 0 of AZD1222 vaccination. This CDR3 is CASSSPGTYEQYF. The CDR3 DNA follows: TGTGCCAGCAGCTCCCCCGGCACCTACGAGCAGTACTTC.